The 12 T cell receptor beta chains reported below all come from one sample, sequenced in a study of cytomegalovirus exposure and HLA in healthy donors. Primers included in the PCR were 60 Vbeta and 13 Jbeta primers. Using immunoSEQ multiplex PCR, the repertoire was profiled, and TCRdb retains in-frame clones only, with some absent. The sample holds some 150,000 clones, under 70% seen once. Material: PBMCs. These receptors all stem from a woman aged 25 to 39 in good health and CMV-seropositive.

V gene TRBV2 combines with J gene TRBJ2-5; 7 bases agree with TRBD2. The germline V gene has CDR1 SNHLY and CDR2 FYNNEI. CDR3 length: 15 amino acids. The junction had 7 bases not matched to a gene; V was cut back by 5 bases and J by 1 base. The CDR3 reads CASSPRGVRQETQYF. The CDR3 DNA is TGTGCCAGCAGTCCCCGGGGGGTTCGCCAAGAGACCCAGTACTTC.

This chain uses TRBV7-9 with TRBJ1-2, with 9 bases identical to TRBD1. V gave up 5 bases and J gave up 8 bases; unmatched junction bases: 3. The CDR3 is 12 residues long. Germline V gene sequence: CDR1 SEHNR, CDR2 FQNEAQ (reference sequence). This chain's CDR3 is CASSRTGDGYTF. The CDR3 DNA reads TGTGCCAGCAGCCGGACAGGGGACGGCTACACCTTC.

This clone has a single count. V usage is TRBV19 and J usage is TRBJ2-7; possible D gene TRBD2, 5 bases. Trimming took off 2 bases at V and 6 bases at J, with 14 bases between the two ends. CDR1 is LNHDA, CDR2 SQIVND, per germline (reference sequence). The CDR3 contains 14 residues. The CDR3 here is CASSISSGGFEQYF. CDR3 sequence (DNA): TGTGCCAGTAGTATATCCTCCGGAGGTTTCGAGCAGTACTTC.

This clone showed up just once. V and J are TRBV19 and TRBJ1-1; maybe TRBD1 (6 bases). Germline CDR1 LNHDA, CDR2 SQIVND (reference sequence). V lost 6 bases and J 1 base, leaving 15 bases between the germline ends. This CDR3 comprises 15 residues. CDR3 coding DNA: TGTGCCAGTAGCCGACCCAGGACAGCGAACACTGAAGCTTTCTTT. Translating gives CASSRPRTANTEAFF.

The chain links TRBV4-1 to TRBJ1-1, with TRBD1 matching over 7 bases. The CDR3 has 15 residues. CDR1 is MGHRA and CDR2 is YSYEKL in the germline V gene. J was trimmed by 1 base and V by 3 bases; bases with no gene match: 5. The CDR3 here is CASSHPRGSNTEAFF. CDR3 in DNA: TGCGCCAGCAGCCATCCCAGGGGGTCGAACACTGAAGCTTTCTTT.

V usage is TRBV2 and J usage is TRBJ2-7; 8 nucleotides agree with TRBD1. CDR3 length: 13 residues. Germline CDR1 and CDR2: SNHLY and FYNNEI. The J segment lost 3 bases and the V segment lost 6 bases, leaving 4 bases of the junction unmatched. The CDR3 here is CASRDRVGYEQYF. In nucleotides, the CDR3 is TGTGCCAGCAGGGACAGGGTAGGCTACGAGCAGTACTTC.

CDR3 protein: CASTFTGTSGSTQYF. The CDR3 nucleotides are TGTGCCAGCACCTTCACCGGGACTAGCGGTTCTACGCAGTATTTT. The V gene is TRBV5-6, the J gene TRBJ2-3; TRBD2 agrees at 11 bases. Trimming at V came to 6 bases and at J to 8 bases, leaving 11 bases not matched to a gene. The CDR3 totals 15 residues. Germline V gives CDR1 SGHDT, CDR2 YYEEEE.

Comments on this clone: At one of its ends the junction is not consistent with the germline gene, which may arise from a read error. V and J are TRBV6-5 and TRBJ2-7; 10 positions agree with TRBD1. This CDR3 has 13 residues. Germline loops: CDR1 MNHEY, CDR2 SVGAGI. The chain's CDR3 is CASRGGTGALLRF. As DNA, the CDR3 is TGTGCCAGCAGAGGAGGGACAGGGGCGCTTCTTCGCTTC.

CDR3 loop: CASSNEGNTIYF. The CDR3 region has the DNA TGTGCCAGTAGTAATGAGGGAAACACCATATATTTT. The chain joins TRBV19 to TRBJ1-3; no definite D call. Germline CDR1 reads LNHDA; CDR2 reads SQIVND (reference sequence). Trimming pared 4 bases from V and 4 bases from J, leaving 5 bases between. The CDR3 contains 12 residues.

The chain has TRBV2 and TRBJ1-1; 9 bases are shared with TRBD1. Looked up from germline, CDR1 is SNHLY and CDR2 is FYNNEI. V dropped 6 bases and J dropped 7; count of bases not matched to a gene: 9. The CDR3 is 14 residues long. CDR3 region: CASRPGQGRGEAFF. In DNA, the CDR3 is TGTGCCAGCAGGCCGGGACAGGGAAGGGGTGAAGCTTTCTTT.

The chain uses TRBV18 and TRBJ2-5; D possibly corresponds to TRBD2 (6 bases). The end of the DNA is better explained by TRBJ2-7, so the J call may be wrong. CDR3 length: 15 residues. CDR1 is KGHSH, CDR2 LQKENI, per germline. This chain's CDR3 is CASSPPGTPVYEQYF. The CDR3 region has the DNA TGTGCCAGCTCACCACCCGGGACTCCTGTCTACGAGCAGTACTTC.

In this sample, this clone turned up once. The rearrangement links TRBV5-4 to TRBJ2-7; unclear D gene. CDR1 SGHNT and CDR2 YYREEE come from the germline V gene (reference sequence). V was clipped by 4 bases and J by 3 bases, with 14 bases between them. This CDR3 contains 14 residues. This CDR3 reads CASSEELSYYEQYF. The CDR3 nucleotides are TGTGCCAGCAGCGAGGAGCTCTCCTACTACGAGCAGTACTTC.